Sequencing of this TCR beta chain was carried out in a study of blood T cell repertoires in COVID-19. Study overall: The United States, Italy and Spain supplied acute and convalescent COVID-19 samples. Sources were T cells, B-cell-depleted T cells, or PBMCs; the material itself was cDNA or gDNA.

Profiling relied on immunoSEQ multiplex PCR, and the TCRdb table lists in-frame clones only, not all of them. Here the sample spans about 140,000 clones, roughly 80% being singletons. CDR3 length: 16 amino acids. In germline, CDR1 is MDHEN, CDR2 SYDVKM. Trimming removed 6 bases from V and 4 bases from J; junction bases left unmatched: 10. Material for sequencing was peripheral blood. The sequence was collected from a woman between 50 and 59 years old with active or convalescent COVID-19. V usage is TRBV28 and J usage is TRBJ2-1; 9 positions match TRBD1. The CDR3 spells CASRTGGSRAYNEQFF. The CDR3 nucleotides read TGTGCCAGCAGGACAGGGGGGTCGAGGGCTTACAATGAGCAGTTCTTC.